Following are 9 T cell receptor beta chains from one sample sequenced in a study of blood T cell repertoires in COVID-19. TCRdb's table, derived via immunoSEQ multiplex PCR, lists solely in-frame clones and lacks some. This sample carries some 220,000 clones, more than 65% of them seen once, and the ten largest clones take 2% to 2.5%. The source material was peripheral blood. These receptors were collected from a woman aged 60 to 75 with acute or convalescent COVID-19.

This chain joins TRBV7-2 and TRBJ2-7, with D possibly TRBD1 on 6 matching bases. Germline V CDR1 and CDR2: SGHTA, FQGNSA. V was shortened by 5 bases and J by 9 bases, with 14 bases between the two germline ends. The CDR3 covers 12 residues. The CDR3 loop is CASSAPQGGQYF. CDR3 nucleotides: TGTGCCAGCAGCGCCCCACAGGGTGGGCAGTACTTC.

This clone was observed a handful of times. The CDR3 bases are TGTGCCACCAGGGATGCGGGGCAGGGGGACACCGGGGAGCTGTTTTTT. Translation: CATRDAGQGDTGELFF. The chain recombines TRBV24-1 with TRBJ2-2; the D gene is possibly TRBD1 (7 bases). From germline, CDR1 is KGHDR and CDR2 SFDVKD. Trimming took off 7 bases at V and 3 bases at J, with 17 bases between the two ends. The CDR3 length is 16 residues.

The chain links TRBV7-2 to TRBJ2-1; 8 bases fit TRBD1. The CDR3 consists of 17 residues. The ends lost 5 bases at V and 0 bases at J; junction bases unmatched: 9. Germline-derived CDR1 and CDR2 are SGHTA and FQGNSA. CDR3 residues: CASSSTSTGGSYNEQFF. CDR3 bases: TGTGCCAGCAGCAGTACCAGTACAGGGGGCTCCTACAATGAGCAGTTCTTC.

The rearrangement uses TRBV10-3 and TRBJ1-1, with D maybe TRBD1 (6 bases). CDR3 size: 14 residues. Germline values: CDR1 ENHRY, CDR2 SYGVKD. Trimming stripped 6 bases from V and 8 bases from J, with 19 bases between. The CDR3 bases are TGTGCCATCAGAGGTGGGGCACAACAGGGAGAAGCTTTCTTT. This gives the protein CAIRGGAQQGEAFF.

V gene TRBV9 combines with J gene TRBJ1-2; a possible D gene is TRBD1 (6 bases). The CDR3 runs 13 residues. The V gene lost 1 base and the J gene lost 7 bases, with 11 bases spanning the gap. CDR1 and CDR2 from the germline V gene are SGDLS and YYNGEE. CDR3 sequence: CASSVSGVGGYTF. The DNA for the CDR3 is TGTGCCAGCAGCGTATCAGGGGTAGGTGGCTACACCTTC.

V gene TRBV5-8 combines with J gene TRBJ2-2; TRBD1 matches at 7 bases. The CDR3 totals 15 residues. CDR1 and CDR2 (germline): SGHTS, YDEGEE. V lost 4 bases and J lost 7; bases outside the gene matches: 10. For the CDR3, the DNA is TGTGCCAGCAGCCCGCAGACAGGGCTAAACGGGGAGCTGTTTTTT. Its translation is CASSPQTGLNGELFF.

A few counts support this clone. V is TRBV6-5 and J is TRBJ1-1, with D uncertain. Germline assignment: CDR1 MNHEY and CDR2 SVGAGI. The CDR3 extends over 15 amino acids. The ends were cut back, 0 bases at V and 1 base at J, with 9 bases in the middle. The DNA of the CDR3 is TGTGCCAGCAGTTACTCGATACCGGGGAACACTGAAGCTTTCTTT. Amino acids: CASSYSIPGNTEAFF.

This clone has a single count. The chain joins TRBV2 to TRBJ1-4; 7 bases line up with TRBD1. V lost 3 bases and J lost 8; bases outside the gene matches: 6. CDR1 is SNHLY, CDR2 FYNNEI, per germline. This CDR3 comprises 14 residues. CDR3 sequence (DNA): TGTGCCAGCAGTGAGGAGGGGGCGGAAGAAAAACTGTTTTTT. Protein: CASSEEGAEEKLFF.

The J gene is TRBJ2-7, the V gene TRBV7-2; D is perhaps TRBD2 (6 bases). Germline CDR1 SGHTA, CDR2 FQGNSA. The CDR3 length is 15 residues. Trimming stripped 1 base from V and 0 bases from J, with 10 bases between. The CDR3 loop reads CASSLGGTDSYEQYF. In nucleotides, the CDR3 is TGTGCCAGCAGCTTAGGAGGGACTGACTCCTACGAGCAGTACTTC. The complete variable domain, with remaining parts taken from reference TRBV7-2 and TRBJ2-7, reads GAGVSQSPSNKVTEKGKDVELRCDPISGHTALYWYRQSLGQGLEFLIYFQGNSAPDKSGLPSDRFSAERTGGSVSTLTIQRTQQEDSAVYLCASSLGGTDSYEQYFGPGTRLTVT.